The source of this T cell receptor (beta chain) is a study of blood T cell repertoires in COVID-19. Whole-study context: Sites in the United States, Italy and Spain provided acute and convalescent COVID-19 samples. Sample material is recorded as cDNA or gDNA derived from T cells, B-cell-depleted T cells, or PBMCs.

The germline V gene encodes CDR1 SGHDT and CDR2 YYEEEE. V lost 3 bases to trimming and J lost 1 base, with 5 bases between them. The CDR3 consists of 12 residues. This clone occurred once. The protocol was immunoSEQ multiplex PCR, while the TCRdb copy is restricted to in-frame clones and leaves out a portion. The top ten hold 1.9% of the sample, which has some 120,000 clones, 80% seen once. The sample taken for sequencing was peripheral blood. This sequence originates from a man between 65 and 79 years old with acute or convalescent COVID-19. This rearrangement joins TRBV5-6 to TRBJ2-7; no reliable D call. CDR3 sequence: CASSYQSYEQYF. The DNA for the CDR3 is TGTGCCAGCAGCTACCAGTCCTACGAGCAGTACTTC. The full variable domain, with the rest looked up from reference TRBV5-6 and TRBJ2-7, is DAGVTQSPTHLIKTRGQQVTLRCSPKSGHDTVSWYQQALGQGPQFIFQYYEEEERQRGNFPDRFSGHQFPNYSSELNVNALLLGDSALYLCASSYQSYEQYFGPGTRLTVT.